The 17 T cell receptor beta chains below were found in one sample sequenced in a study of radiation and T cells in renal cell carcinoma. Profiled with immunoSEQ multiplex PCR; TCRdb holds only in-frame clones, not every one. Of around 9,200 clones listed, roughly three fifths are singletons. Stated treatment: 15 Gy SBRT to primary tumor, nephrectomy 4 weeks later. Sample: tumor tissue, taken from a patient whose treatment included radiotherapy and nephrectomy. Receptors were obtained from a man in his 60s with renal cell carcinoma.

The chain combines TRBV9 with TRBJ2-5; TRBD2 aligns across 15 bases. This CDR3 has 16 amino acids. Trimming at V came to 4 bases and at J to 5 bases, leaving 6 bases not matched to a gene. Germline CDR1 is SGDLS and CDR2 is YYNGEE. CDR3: CASSPRTSGRGETQYF. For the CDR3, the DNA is TGTGCCAGCAGCCCCCGGACTAGCGGGAGGGGGGAGACCCAGTACTTC.

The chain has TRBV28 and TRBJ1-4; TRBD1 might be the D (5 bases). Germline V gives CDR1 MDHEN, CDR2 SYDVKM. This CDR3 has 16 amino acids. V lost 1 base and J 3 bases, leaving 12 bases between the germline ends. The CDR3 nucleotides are TGTGCCAGCAGTTTATTAGTCGGGGGATCTAATGAAAAACTGTTTTTT. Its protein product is CASSLLVGGSNEKLFF.

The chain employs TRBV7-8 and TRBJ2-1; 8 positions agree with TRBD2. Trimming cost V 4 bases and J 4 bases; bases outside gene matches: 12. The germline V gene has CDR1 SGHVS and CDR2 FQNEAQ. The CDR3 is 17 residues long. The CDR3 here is CASSSPPGLGGYNEQFF. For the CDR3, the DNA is TGTGCCAGCAGCTCACCTCCGGGACTAGGAGGGTACAATGAGCAGTTCTTC.

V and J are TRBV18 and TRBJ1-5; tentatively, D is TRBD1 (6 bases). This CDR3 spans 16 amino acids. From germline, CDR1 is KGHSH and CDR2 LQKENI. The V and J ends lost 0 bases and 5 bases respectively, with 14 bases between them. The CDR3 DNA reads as TGTGCCAGCTCACCACCGCCGAGGGGGGGGCATCAGCCCCAGCATTTT. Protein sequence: CASSPPPRGGHQPQHF.

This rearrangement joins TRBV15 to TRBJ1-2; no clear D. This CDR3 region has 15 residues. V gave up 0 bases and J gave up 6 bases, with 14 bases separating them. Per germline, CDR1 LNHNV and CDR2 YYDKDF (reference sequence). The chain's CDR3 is CATSRDPSGEDGYTF. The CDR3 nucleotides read TGTGCCACCAGCAGAGATCCCTCTGGGGAAGATGGCTACACCTTC. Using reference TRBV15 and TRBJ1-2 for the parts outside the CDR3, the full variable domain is DAMVIQNPRYQVTQFGKPVTLSCSQTLNHNVMYWYQQKSSQAPKLLFHYYDKDFNNEADTPDNFQSRRPNTSFCFLDIRSPGLGDTAMYLCATSRDPSGEDGYTFGSGTRLTVV.

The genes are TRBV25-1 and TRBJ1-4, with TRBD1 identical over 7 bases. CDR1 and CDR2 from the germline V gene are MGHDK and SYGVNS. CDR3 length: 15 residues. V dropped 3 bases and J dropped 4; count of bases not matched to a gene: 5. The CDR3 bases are TGTGCCAGCAGTGACACCGGGACAGTTAATGAAAAACTGTTTTTT. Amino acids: CASSDTGTVNEKLFF. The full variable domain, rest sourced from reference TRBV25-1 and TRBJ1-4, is EADIYQTPRYLVIGTGKKITLECSQTMGHDKMYWYQQDPGMELHLIHYSYGVNSTEKGDLSSESTVSRIRTEHFPLTLESARPSHTSQYLCASSDTGTVNEKLFFGSGTQLSVL.

The CDR3 DNA reads as TGTGCCAGCAGCTTATCGGGGAGGTACAATGAGCAGTTCTTC. Its protein is CASSLSGRYNEQFF. V and J are TRBV11-3 and TRBJ2-1; possibly TRBD2 for D (6 bases). Germline V gene lookup returns CDR1 SGHNT and CDR2 YENEEA. There are 14 residues in the CDR3. V lost 2 bases, J lost 4 bases, and 9 bases lay in between.

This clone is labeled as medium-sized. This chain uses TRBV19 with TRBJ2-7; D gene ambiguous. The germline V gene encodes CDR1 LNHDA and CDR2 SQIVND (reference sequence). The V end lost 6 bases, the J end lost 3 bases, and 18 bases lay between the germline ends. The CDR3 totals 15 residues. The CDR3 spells CASRRNGRGDYEQYF. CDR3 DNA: TGTGCCAGTAGGAGGAATGGTCGCGGAGACTACGAGCAGTACTTC. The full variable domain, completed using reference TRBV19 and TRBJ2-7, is DGGITQSPKYLFRKEGQNVTLSCEQNLNHDAMYWYRQDPGQGLRLIYYSQIVNDFQKGDIAEGYSVSREKKESFPLTVTSAQKNPTAFYLCASRRNGRGDYEQYFGPGTRLTVT.

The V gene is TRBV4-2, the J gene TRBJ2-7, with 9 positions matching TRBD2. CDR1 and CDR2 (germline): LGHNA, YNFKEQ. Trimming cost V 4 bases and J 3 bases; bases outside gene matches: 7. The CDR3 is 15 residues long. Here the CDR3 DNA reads TGTGCCAGCAGCCTCGAGCTAGCGGGAAACTACGAGCAGTACTTC. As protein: CASSLELAGNYEQYF.

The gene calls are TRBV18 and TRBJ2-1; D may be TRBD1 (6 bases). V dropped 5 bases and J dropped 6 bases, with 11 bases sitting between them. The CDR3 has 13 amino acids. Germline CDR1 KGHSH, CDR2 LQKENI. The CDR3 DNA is TGTGCCAGCTCATCGCAGGGGTCCAATGAGCAGTTCTTC. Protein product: CASSSQGSNEQFF.

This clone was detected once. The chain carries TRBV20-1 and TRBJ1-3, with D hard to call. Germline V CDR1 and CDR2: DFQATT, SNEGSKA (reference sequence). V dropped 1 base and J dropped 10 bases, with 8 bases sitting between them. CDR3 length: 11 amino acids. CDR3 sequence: CSARVGRTIYF. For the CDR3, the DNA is TGCAGTGCTAGAGTGGGAAGGACCATATATTTT.

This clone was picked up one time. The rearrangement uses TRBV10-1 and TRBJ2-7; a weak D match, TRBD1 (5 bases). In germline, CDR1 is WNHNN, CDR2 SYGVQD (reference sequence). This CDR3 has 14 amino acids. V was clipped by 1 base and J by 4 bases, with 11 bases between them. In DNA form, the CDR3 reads TGCGCCAGCAGTGAGTTTCCTTACAGGTACGAGCAGTACTTC. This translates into CASSEFPYRYEQYF.

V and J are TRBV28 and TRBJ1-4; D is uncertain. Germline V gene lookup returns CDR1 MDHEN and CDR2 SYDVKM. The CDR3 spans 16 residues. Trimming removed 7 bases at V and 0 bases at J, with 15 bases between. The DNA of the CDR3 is TGTGCCAGCACCCGAACCCGACGCGCAACTAATGAAAAACTGTTTTTT. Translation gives CASTRTRRATNEKLFF. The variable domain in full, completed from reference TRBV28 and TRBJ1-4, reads DVKVTQSSRYLVKRTGEKVFLECVQDMDHENMFWYRQDPGLGLRLIYFSYDVKMKEKGDIPEGYSVSREKKERFSLILESASTNQTSMYLCASTRTRRATNEKLFFGSGTQLSVL.

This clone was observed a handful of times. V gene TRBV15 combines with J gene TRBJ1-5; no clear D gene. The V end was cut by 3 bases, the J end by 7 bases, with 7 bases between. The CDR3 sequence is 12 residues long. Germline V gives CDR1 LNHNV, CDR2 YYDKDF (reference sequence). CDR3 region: CATSSPGQPQHF. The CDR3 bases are TGTGCCACCAGCAGCCCCGGGCAGCCCCAGCATTTT.

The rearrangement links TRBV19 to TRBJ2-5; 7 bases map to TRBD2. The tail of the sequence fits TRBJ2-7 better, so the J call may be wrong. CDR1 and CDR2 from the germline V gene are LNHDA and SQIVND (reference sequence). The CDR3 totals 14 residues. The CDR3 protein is CASSMPGLAYEQYF. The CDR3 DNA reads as TGTGCCAGTAGTATGCCTGGACTAGCCTACGAGCAGTACTTC.

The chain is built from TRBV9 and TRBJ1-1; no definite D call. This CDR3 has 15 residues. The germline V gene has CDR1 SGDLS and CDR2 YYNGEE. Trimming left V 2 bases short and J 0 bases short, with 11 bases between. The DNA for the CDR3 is TGTGCCAGCAGCGTCCGCGCGGGTGTGAACACTGAAGCTTTCTTT. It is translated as CASSVRAGVNTEAFF.

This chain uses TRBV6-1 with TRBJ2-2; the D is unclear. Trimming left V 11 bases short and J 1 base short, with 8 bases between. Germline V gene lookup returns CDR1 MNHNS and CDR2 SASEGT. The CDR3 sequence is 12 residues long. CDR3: CASRQNTGELFF. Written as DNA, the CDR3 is TGTGCCTCGAGACAGAACACCGGGGAGCTGTTTTTT.